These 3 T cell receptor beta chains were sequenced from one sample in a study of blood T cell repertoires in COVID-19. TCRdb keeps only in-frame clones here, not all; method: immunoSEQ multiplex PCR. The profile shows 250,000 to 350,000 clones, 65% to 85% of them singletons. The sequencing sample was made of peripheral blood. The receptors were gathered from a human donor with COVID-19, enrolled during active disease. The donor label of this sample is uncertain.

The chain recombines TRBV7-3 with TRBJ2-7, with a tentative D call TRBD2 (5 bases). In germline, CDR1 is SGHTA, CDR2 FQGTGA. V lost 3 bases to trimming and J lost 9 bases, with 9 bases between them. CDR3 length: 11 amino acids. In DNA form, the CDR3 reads TGTGCCAGCAGCTTCGTCCGGGGGCAGTACTTC. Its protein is CASSFVRGQYF.

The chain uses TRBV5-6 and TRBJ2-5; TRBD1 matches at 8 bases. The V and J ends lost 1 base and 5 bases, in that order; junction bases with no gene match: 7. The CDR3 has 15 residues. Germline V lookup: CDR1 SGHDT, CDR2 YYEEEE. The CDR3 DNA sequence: TGTGCCAGCAGCTTGACAGGGGGTGTCCGGGAGACCCAGTACTTC. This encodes CASSLTGGVRETQYF.

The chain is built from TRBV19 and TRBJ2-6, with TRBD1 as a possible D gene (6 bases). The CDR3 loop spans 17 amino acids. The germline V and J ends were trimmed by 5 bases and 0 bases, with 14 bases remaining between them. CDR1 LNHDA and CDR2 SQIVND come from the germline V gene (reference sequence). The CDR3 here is CASSRGRGNSGANVLTF. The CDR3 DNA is TGTGCCAGTAGTCGGGGCAGGGGAAACTCTGGGGCCAACGTCCTGACTTTC.